This T cell receptor beta chain was sequenced for a study of Graves' ophthalmopathy and Graves' hyperthyroidism. Germline V gives CDR1 LNHNV, CDR2 YYDKDF (reference sequence). CDR3 length: 15 residues. Trimming pared 0 bases from V and 2 bases from J, leaving 10 bases between. RNA transcripts were the template, and TCR beta CDR3 regions were amplified from them. Second-round multiplex PCR came after a first-round RT-PCR that employed HTBI primers. MiXCR, applied by TCRdb to the multiplex PCR reads, yields one record per CDR3 protein. This sample has approximately 700,000 distinct CDR3 sequences, with 40% found just once.

The chain recombines TRBV15 with TRBJ1-2; no clear D. The receptor was derived from an adult man with Graves' ophthalmopathy. Sequencing input: peripheral blood. The CDR3 coding sequence is TGTGCCACCAGCAGAGAGGTTGTCGGGAACTATGGCTACACCTTC. Residues: CATSREVVGNYGYTF.